The rows below give T cell receptor beta chains drawn from one sample of a study of shared clonotypes between healthy human individuals. Sequencing was performed with immunoSEQ multiplex PCR; in TCRdb, only in-frame clones are kept and a portion is missing. The sample has more than 2,000,000 clones; more than 90% are singletons. The sequencing sample was made of naive CD4+ T cells sorted from blood. These receptors were obtained from a man between 18 and 29 years old in good health. Both conserved end residues are part of each CDR3. D genes are given only for firm matches. Size tells how often a clone was seen (once, few, many) or the class of an expanded clone, and some rows leave it out.

TRBV9	once	TRBD2	TRBJ2-2	TGTGCCAGCACGGGACTAGAGAGCACCGGGGAGCTGTTTTTT	CASTGLESTGELFF
TRBV14	NA	NA	TRBJ2-3	TGTGCCAGCGGGGTTTCCACAGATACGCAGTATTTT	CASGVSTDTQYF
TRBV6-4	NA	NA	TRBJ1-4	TGTGCCAGCAGTGACCCAACGTCTCGAACAACTAATGAAAAACTGTTTTTT	CASSDPTSRTTNEKLFF
TRBV10-3	NA	TRBD1	TRBJ2-7	TGTGCCATCAGGCCAGGGGGCGGCGAGCAGTACTTC	CAIRPGGGEQYF
TRBV18	NA	NA	TRBJ1-1	TGTGCCAGCTCACCGTCTCGGGGTAATGAAGCTTTCTTT	CASSPSRGNEAFF
TRBV28	NA	NA	TRBJ2-7	TGTGCCAGCAGTTTATTGACAAAGCCCTACGAGCAGTACTTC	CASSLLTKPYEQYF
TRBV6-1	NA	TRBD1	TRBJ1-1	TGTGCCAGCAGTCTCGGGACAGGGCGGGGAACTGAAGCTTTCTTT	CASSLGTGRGTEAFF
TRBV10-3	NA	TRBD1	TRBJ2-7	TGTGCCATCAGTGGTTGGGCAGGGGGAACCTACGAGCAGTACTTC	CAISGWAGGTYEQYF
TRBV6-1	NA	NA	TRBJ2-7	TGTGCCAGCAGTGAATATCTGGGAGGCTCCTACGAGCAGTACTTC	CASSEYLGGSYEQYF
TRBV7-2	NA	NA	TRBJ2-2	TGTGCCAGCAGTCGTACGAACACCGGGGAGCTGTTTTTT	CASSRTNTGELFF
TRBV19	NA	TRBD1	TRBJ1-1	TGTGCCAGTAGTCCACACCGGGACAGGGGGCCTGAAGCTTTCTTT	CASSPHRDRGPEAFF
TRBV6-6	once	NA	TRBJ1-2	TGTGCCAGCAGCCCCTCAGGGGCAAGGGGCTACACCTTC	CASSPSGARGYTF
TRBV18	once	NA	TRBJ1-1	TGTGCCAGCTCGCCCTTCGCAGGGTTGACTGAAGCTTTCTTT	CASSPFAGLTEAFF
TRBV7-2	NA	TRBD2	TRBJ2-1	TGTGCCAGCAGCCCGGGACTAGCGGGATACAATGAGCAGTTCTTC	CASSPGLAGYNEQFF
TRBV28	NA	TRBD1	TRBJ1-2	TGTGCCAGCAGTTTGGACAGGGCAATGCGTGGCTACACCTTC	CASSLDRAMRGYTF
TRBV25-1	NA	NA	TRBJ1-2	TGTGCCAGCAGTGAATGGGAACGGAACTATGGCTACACCTTC	CASSEWERNYGYTF
TRBV6-1	NA	NA	TRBJ2-7	TGTGCCAGCAGTGAAATAGCCGGAATTTACGAGCAGTACTTC	CASSEIAGIYEQYF
TRBV7-9	once	NA	TRBJ2-1	TGTGCCAGCAGCTGGACAGTATACAATGAGCAGTTCTTC	CASSWTVYNEQFF
TRBV18	NA	TRBD1	TRBJ1-4	TGTGCCAGCTCACCAGGGACAGGGATAAAGAATGAAAAACTGTTTTTT	CASSPGTGIKNEKLFF
TRBV7-2	NA	NA	TRBJ2-7	TGTGCCAGCAGCTTAGTTCGGGCCTACGAGCAGTACTTC	CASSLVRAYEQYF
TRBV18	NA	NA	TRBJ2-7	TGTGCCAGCACCTACCAGGGGGGGACCTACGAGCAGTACTTC	CASTYQGGTYEQYF
TRBV11-2	NA	NA	TRBJ2-3	TGTGCCAGCAGCGTTGGATGGCGAACTGGCACAGATACGCAGTATTTT	CASSVGWRTGTDTQYF
TRBV30	NA	NA	TRBJ1-5	TGTGCCTGGAGTGCAGCAGATTTGAGGAATCAGCCCCAGCATTTT	CAWSAADLRNQPQHF
TRBV28	few	NA	TRBJ1-2	TGTGCCAGCAGTCCCGAGGGAGCTCGTGGCTACACCTTC	CASSPEGARGYTF
TRBV9	NA	TRBD1	TRBJ2-7	TGTGCCAGCAGCGGGGGACAGGGCGGATCCTACGAGCAGTACTTC	CASSGGQGGSYEQYF
TRBV28	NA	TRBD2	TRBJ2-2	TGTGCCAGCAGTGCCCCTAGCGGGGGGCGGAACACCGGGGAGCTGTTTTTT	CASSAPSGGRNTGELFF
TRBV7-2	NA	NA	TRBJ2-7	TGTGCCAGCAGCTTAGGAGGGACGGGCCTCTACGAGCAGTACTTC	CASSLGGTGLYEQYF
TRBV5-1	NA	NA	TRBJ1-4	TGCGCCAGCAGTTCTGGGGGGATTAATGAAAAACTGTTTTTT	CASSSGGINEKLFF
TRBV6-1	once	TRBD1	TRBJ2-5	TGTGCCAGCAGTGACCGGACAGGGGGCGCGGAGACCCAGTACTTC	CASSDRTGGAETQYF
TRBV18	NA	TRBD2	TRBJ2-5	TGTGCCAGCTCACCCGCGGGAGGGCCTCAAGAGACCCAGTACTTC	CASSPAGGPQETQYF
TRBV5-6	NA	NA	TRBJ1-4	TGTGCCAGCAGCTCCGGACCGAGAGCTAATGAAAAACTGTTTTTT	CASSSGPRANEKLFF
TRBV6-4	NA	NA	TRBJ2-3	TGTGCCAGCAGTCATGACGGACTTAGCACAGATACGCAGTATTTT	CASSHDGLSTDTQYF